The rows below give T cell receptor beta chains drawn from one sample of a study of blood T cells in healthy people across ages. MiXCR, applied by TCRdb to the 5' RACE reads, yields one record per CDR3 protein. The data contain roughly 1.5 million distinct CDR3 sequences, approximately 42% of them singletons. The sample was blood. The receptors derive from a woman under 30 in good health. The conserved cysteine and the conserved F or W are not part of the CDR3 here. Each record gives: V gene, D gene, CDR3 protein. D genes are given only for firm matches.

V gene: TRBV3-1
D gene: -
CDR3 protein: ASSPSGRRGNQPQH

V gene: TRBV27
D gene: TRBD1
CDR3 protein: ASTATGGDEQY

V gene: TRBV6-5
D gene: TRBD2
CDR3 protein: ASSYAGGGDEQF

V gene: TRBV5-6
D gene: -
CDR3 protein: ASSPPQGHTYEQY

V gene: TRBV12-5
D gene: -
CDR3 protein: ASGLAFPESRGIQY

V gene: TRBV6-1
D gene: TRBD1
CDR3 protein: ASSPTGNADGYT

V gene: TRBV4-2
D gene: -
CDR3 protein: ASSQDLRGTGQF

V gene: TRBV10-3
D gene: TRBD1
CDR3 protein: AISRDREGNQPQH

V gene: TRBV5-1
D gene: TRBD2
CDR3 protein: ASSSEPSGYEQY

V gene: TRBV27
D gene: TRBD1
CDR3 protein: ASKRTGAAYEQY

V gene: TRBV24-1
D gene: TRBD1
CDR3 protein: ATSDQDRGNQPQH

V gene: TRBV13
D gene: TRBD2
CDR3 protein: ASSFRTSGTFSYEQY

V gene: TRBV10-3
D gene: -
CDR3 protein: AISEGPGRVNEQF

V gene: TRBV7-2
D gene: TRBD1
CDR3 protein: ASSLLGTGSGKLF